A selection of T cell receptor beta chains follows, all from one sample in a study of post-analysis software for immune sequencing data. TCRdb used MiXCR to reprocess the PCR reads, holding one entry per CDR3 protein. Among 450,000 to 700,000 distinct CDR3 sequences listed, roughly two fifths were seen once. The sample comprised blood. The receptor source for this set is a girl aged 5 to 17 with multiple sclerosis. The CDR3 runs from the conserved cysteine through the conserved F or W. Fields, in order: CDR3 length, clone size, D gene, V gene, J gene, CDR3 protein, CDR3 DNA. The D gene is left open where the match is weak. Only some rows state a clone size, as once, few, many or a class for expanded clones.

15	NA	TRBD2	TRBV10-3	TRBJ2-5	CAVSVRAGAQETQYF	TGTGCCGTCAGTGTCCGAGCGGGGGCCCAAGAGACCCAGTACTTC
12	once	NA	TRBV30	TRBJ2-7	CAWNGGAYEQYF	TGTGCCTGGAACGGGGGTGCCTACGAGCAGTACTTC
13	NA	NA	TRBV20-1	TRBJ2-7	CSAPDSRSYEQYF	TGCAGTGCTCCGGACAGCCGCAGCTACGAGCAGTACTTC
16	NA	NA	TRBV4-1	TRBJ2-3	CASSPVGTASTDTQYF	TGCGCCAGCAGCCCGGTAGGGACGGCTAGCACAGATACGCAGTATTTT
12	NA	NA	TRBV7-2	TRBJ2-1	CASSFPPNEQFF	TGTGCCAGCAGCTTCCCCCCCAATGAGCAGTTCTTC
15	NA	TRBD1	TRBV7-9	TRBJ2-7	CASSSKTGVPYEQYF	TGTGCCAGCAGCTCTAAGACAGGGGTACCCTACGAGCAGTACTTC
12	few	NA	TRBV12-3/TRBV12-4	TRBJ1-2	CASSLMGYGYTF	TGTGCCAGCAGTTTGATGGGTTATGGCTACACCTTC
15	NA	TRBD1	TRBV10-3	TRBJ1-2	CAITSGTGVTDGYTF	TGTGCCATCACTTCCGGGACAGGGGTTACTGATGGCTACACCTTC
16	few	NA	TRBV29-1	TRBJ2-5	CSVEGPRVSPRETQYF	TGCAGCGTTGAAGGTCCGAGGGTGTCCCCAAGAGAGACCCAGTACTTC
14	NA	NA	TRBV5-1	TRBJ1-2	CASSSSGADYGYTF	TGCGCCAGCAGCTCATCCGGGGCGGACTATGGCTACACCTTC
13	NA	TRBD2	TRBV20-1	TRBJ2-1	CSANRLAGEGMFF	TGCAGTGCTAACCGACTAGCGGGAGAAGGGATGTTCTTC
16	once	TRBD1	TRBV12-3/TRBV12-4	TRBJ2-3	CASSPPGTGGTDTQYF	TGTGCCAGCAGTCCGCCTGGGACAGGGGGCACAGATACGCAGTATTTT
12	few	NA	TRBV29-1	TRBJ1-2	CSVEDPLGDYTF	TGCAGCGTTGAAGATCCCCTAGGCGACTACACCTTC
17	NA	NA	TRBV4-1	TRBJ2-3	CASSQDWAEEDTDTQYF	TGCGCCAGCAGCCAAGACTGGGCCGAAGAGGACACAGATACGCAGTATTTT
16	NA	TRBD2	TRBV7-8	TRBJ2-1	CASSPVAGGPSNEQFF	TGTGCCAGCAGCCCGGTAGCGGGAGGGCCTTCAAATGAGCAGTTCTTC
14	NA	NA	TRBV6-5	TRBJ1-1	CASSYSGGHTEAFF	TGTGCCAGCAGTTACTCGGGGGGGCACACTGAAGCTTTCTTT
16	NA	NA	TRBV4-1	TRBJ2-1	CASSPTGRGSYNEQFF	TGCGCCAGCAGCCCGACAGGTAGGGGTTCCTACAATGAGCAGTTCTTC
16	NA	NA	TRBV7-9	TRBJ1-1	CASSPPAGDMNTEAFF	TGTGCCAGCAGCCCCCCTGCGGGGGACATGAACACTGAAGCTTTCTTT
16	few	TRBD2	TRBV10-3	TRBJ2-1	CAISESTSGFNNEQFF	TGTGCCATCAGTGAATCGACTAGCGGGTTTAACAATGAGCAGTTCTTC
14	few	NA	TRBV7-8	TRBJ2-4	CASSLAGVGNIQYF	TGTGCCAGCAGCTTAGCTGGGGTCGGAAACATTCAGTACTTC
15	few	NA	TRBV4-1	TRBJ2-1	CASSQNTLRSNEQFF	TGCGCCAGCAGCCAAAACACCCTCAGGAGTAATGAGCAGTTCTTC
14	NA	NA	TRBV5-1	TRBJ2-7	CASRRHSSSYEQYF	TGCGCCAGCAGACGACACTCGAGCTCCTACGAGCAGTACTTC
16	NA	TRBD2	TRBV4-2	TRBJ2-1	CASSSSGTSGRDEQFF	TGTGCCAGCAGCTCCTCCGGGACTAGCGGGAGGGACGAGCAGTTCTTC
15	NA	NA	TRBV20-1	TRBJ2-2	CSARDMAGNTGELFF	TGCAGTGCTAGAGATATGGCGGGGAACACCGGGGAGCTGTTTTTT
15	NA	NA	TRBV7-6	TRBJ2-3	CASSLADANTDTQYF	TGTGCCAGCTCTTTAGCGGACGCTAACACAGATACGCAGTATTTT
16	few	TRBD1	TRBV10-3	TRBJ2-1	CAIRTGPLSSYNEQFF	TGTGCCATCAGGACAGGGCCCCTTAGCTCCTACAATGAGCAGTTCTTC
14	many	NA	TRBV29-1	TRBJ2-4	CSVDLGGIESIQYF	TGCAGCGTTGATTTAGGGGGAATCGAGAGCATTCAGTACTTC
14	NA	NA	TRBV5-1	TRBJ1-1	CASSSAGTGLVAFF	TGCGCCAGCAGCTCGGCAGGTACAGGGCTCGTAGCTTTCTTT
13	NA	TRBD1	TRBV29-1	TRBJ1-5	CSAVTGRDQPQHF	TGCAGCGCAGTGACAGGGAGAGATCAGCCCCAGCATTTT